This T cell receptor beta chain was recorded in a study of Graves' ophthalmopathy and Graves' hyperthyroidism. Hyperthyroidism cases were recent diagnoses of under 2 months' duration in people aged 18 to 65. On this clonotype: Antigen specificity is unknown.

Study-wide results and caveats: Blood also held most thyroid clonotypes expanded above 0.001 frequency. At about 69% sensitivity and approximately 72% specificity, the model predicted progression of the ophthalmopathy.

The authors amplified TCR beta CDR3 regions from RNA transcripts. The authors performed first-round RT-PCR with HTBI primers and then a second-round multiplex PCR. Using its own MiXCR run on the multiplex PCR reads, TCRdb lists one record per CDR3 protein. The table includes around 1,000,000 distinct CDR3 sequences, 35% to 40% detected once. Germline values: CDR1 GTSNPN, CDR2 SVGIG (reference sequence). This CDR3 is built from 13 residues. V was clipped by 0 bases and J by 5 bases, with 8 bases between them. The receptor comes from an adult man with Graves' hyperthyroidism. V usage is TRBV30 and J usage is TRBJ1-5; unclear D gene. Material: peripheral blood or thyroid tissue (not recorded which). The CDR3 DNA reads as TGTGCCTGGAGTGTACTAGCCTATCAGCCCCAGCATTTT. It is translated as CAWSVLAYQPQHF.